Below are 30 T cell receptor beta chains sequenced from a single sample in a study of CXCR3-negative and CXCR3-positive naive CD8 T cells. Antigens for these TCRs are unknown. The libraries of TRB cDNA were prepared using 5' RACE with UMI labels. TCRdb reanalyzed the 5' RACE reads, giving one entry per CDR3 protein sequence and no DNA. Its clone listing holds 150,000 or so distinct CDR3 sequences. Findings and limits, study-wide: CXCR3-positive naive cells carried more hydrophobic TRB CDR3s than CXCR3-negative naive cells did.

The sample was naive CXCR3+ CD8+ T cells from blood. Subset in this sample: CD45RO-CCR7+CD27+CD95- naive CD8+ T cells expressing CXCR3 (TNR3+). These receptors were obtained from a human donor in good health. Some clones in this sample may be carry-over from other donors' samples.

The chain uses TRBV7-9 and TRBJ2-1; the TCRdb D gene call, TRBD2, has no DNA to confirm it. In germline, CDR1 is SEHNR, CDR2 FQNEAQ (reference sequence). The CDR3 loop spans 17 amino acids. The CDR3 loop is CASSLGPTSGGLNEQFF.

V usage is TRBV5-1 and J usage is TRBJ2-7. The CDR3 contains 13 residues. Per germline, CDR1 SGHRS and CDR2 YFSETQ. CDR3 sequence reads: CASSLEVTYEQYF.

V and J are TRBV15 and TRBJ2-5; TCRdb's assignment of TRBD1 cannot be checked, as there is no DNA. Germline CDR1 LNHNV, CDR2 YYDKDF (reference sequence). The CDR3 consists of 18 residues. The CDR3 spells CATSRARGTSAVQETQYF. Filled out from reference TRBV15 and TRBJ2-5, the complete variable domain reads DAMVIQNPRYQVTQFGKPVTLSCSQTLNHNVMYWYQQKSSQAPKLLFHYYDKDFNNEADTPDNFQSRRPNTSFCFLDIRSPGLGDTAMYLCATSRARGTSAVQETQYFGPGTRLLVL.

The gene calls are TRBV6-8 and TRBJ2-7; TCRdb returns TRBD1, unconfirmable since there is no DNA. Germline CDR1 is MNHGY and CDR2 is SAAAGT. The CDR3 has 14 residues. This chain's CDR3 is CASTPGPSPYEQYF.

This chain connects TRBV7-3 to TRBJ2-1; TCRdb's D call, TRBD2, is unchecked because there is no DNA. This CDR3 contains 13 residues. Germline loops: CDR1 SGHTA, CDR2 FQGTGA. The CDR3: CASSPLAGGEQFF.

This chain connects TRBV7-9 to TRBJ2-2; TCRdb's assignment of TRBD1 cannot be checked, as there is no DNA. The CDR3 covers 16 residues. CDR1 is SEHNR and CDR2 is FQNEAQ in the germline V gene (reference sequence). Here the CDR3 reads CASSLVGQMNTGELFF.

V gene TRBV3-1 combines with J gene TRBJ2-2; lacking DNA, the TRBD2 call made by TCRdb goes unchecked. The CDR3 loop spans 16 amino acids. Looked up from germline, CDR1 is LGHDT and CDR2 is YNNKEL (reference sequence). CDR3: CASSEPPRGYTGELFF.

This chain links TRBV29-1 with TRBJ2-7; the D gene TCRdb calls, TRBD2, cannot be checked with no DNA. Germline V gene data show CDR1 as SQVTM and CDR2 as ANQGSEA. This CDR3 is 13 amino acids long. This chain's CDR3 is CSVNLAGSYEQYF.

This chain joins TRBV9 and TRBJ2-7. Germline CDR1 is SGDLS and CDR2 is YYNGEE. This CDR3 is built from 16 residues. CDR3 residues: CASSVATSQWDTEQYF.

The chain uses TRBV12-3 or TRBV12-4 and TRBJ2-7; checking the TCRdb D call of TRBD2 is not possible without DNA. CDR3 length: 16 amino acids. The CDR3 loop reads CASSPRLAGISYEQYF.

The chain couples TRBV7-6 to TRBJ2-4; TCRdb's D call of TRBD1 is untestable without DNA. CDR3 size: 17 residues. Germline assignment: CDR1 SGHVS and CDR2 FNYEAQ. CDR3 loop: CASSLNAGQGATNIQYF.

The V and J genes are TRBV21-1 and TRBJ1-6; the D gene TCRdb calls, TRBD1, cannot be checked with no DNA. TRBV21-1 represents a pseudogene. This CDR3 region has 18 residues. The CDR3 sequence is CASSKKGQCKKRNSPLHF.

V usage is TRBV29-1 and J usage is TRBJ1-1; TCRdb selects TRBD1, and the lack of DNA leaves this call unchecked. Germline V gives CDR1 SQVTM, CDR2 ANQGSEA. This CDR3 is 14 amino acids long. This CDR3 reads CSVEAGRGNTEAFF.

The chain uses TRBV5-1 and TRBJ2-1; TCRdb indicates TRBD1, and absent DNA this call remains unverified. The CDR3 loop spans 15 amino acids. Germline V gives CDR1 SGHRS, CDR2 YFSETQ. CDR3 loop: CASSYTADGVNEQFF.

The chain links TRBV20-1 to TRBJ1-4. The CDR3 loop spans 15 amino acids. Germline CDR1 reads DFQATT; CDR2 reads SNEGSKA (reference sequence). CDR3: CSARDFQGEGEKLFF.

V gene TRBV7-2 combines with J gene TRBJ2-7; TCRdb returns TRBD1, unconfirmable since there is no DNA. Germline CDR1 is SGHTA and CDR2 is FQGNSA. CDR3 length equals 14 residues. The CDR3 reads CASSSWTTIYEQYF.

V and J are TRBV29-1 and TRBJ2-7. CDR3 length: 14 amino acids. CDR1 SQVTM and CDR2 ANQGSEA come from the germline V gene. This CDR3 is CSVYVLGFTYEQYF.

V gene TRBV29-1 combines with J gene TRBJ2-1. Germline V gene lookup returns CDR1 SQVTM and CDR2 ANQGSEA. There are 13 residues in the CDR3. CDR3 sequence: CSVRLDSYNEQFF.

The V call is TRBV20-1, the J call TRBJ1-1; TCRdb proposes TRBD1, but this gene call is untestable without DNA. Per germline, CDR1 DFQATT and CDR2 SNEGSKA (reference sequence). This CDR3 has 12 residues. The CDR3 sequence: CSARDDSTEAFF.

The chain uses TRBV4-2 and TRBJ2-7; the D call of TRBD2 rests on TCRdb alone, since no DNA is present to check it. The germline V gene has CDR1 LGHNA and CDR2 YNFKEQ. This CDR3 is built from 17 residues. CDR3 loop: CASSQEVGHKFSYEQYF.

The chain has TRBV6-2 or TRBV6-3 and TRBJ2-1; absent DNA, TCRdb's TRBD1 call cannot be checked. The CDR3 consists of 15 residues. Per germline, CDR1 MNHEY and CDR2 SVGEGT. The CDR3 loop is CASRTPRPYYNEQFF.

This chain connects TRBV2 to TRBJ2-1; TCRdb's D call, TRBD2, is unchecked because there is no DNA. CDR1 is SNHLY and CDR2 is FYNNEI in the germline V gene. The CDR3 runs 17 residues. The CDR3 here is CASSEDQRGGPYNEQFF.

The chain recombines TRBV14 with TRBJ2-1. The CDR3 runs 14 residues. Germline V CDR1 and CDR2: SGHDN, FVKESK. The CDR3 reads CASSQEGPYNEQFF.

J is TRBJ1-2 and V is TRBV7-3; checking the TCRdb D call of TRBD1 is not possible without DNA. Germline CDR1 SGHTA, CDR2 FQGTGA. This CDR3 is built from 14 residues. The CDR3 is CASSPGPGGDGYTF.

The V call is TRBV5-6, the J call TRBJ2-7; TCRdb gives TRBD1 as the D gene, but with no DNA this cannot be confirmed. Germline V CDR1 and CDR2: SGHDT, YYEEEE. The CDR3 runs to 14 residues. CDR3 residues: CASSVGLGVYEQYF.

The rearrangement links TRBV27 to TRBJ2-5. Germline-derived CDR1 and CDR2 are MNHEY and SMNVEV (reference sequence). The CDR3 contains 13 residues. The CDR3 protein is CASSYFAQETQYF.

CDR3: CASSLVLYYEQYF. The chain joins TRBV12-3 or TRBV12-4 to TRBJ2-7. The CDR3 has 13 amino acids.

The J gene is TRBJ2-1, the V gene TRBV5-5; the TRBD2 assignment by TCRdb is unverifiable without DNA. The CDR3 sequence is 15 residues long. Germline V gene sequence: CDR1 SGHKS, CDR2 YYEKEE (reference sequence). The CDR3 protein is CASSLTSGGAFEQFF.

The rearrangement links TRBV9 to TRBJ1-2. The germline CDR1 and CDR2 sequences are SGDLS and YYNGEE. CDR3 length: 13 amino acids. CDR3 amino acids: CASSTSGGSGYTF.

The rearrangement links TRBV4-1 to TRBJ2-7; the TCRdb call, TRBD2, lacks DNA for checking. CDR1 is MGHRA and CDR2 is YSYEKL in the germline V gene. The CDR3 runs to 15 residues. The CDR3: CANSHYTGTNYEQYF.